The following is a T cell receptor (beta chain) sequence with its context. The CDR3 end shows no conserved phenylalanine or tryptophan, and so a read error is likely. The source of the sample is a study of tumor-infiltrating lymphocytes in primary liver carcinoma. Whole-study context: Tumors, staged T1-T3 N0M0, spanned roughly 4.2 to 11 cm.

cDNA specific to TCR beta was made from 450 to 500 ng of total RNA, with a constant-region primer employed for priming. Three-round nested multiplex PCR performed with slightly modified ARM-PCR produced the TCR beta libraries. The first two PCR rounds used TRBV1-TRBV30 primers with a Cbeta primer, roughly 10 cycles each. TCRdb called the multiplex PCR reads again in MiXCR, with one record for every CDR3 protein. The sample lists about 190,000 distinct CDR3 sequences; approximately 80% were seen once. Both RNA and DNA were isolated together from approximately 22-30 mg of bulk tissue that had not been sorted. Surgical resection treated primary liver carcinoma in the patients. Patients in the cohort were treatment-naive and living with chronic HBV infection. The CDR3 totals 14 residues. Germline assignment: CDR1 SGHTS and CDR2 YDEGEE. V lost 3 bases and J 2 bases, leaving 8 bases between the germline ends.

The TCR sequence derives from a man aged 40-49 years with primary liver carcinoma and hepatitis B virus infection. The rearrangement joins TRBV5-8 to TRBJ2-2; no reliable D call. The sequencing sample was made of tumor tissue from primary liver carcinoma. The DNA for the CDR3 is TGTGCCAGCAGCTCAGACCTTAACACCGGGGAGCTGTTTTGT. Protein product: CASSSDLNTGELFC.